One and the same sample provided the 5 T cell receptor beta chains below, sequenced in a study of blood T cell repertoires in COVID-19. Using immunoSEQ multiplex PCR, the repertoire was profiled, and TCRdb retains in-frame clones only, with some absent. The sample contains about 360,000 clones, around 87% of which appear only once. Sequencing input: PBMCs or T cells enriched from blood (not recorded which). The receptors were gathered from a man between 40 and 49 years old in a cohort exposed to, infected with or recovered from COVID-19 (not recorded which).

This chain uses TRBV11-1 with TRBJ2-7, with 11 bases aligning to TRBD1. Trimming took 5 bases from V and 7 from J; bases not matched to a gene: 10. The CDR3 spans 15 residues. The germline CDR1 and CDR2 sequences are SGHAT and FQDESV (reference sequence). The CDR3 spells CASSTTGTGGFEQYF. The CDR3 nucleotides are TGTGCCAGCAGCACCACCGGGACAGGGGGATTTGAGCAGTACTTC.

V gene TRBV27 combines with J gene TRBJ1-6; D possibly corresponds to TRBD1 (5 bases). Germline CDR1 is MNHEY and CDR2 is SMNVEV (reference sequence). The CDR3 sequence is 14 residues long. V lost 3 bases and J 9 bases, leaving 12 bases between the germline ends. The CDR3 here is CASSLGPGVSPLHF. The DNA for the CDR3 is TGTGCCAGCAGTTTGGGACCGGGGGTTTCACCCCTCCACTTT.

The chain combines TRBV6-5 with TRBJ2-5, with 12 bases identical to TRBD2. The CDR3 covers 15 residues. The germline CDR1 and CDR2 sequences are MNHEY and SVGAGI. Germline trimming cut 7 bases from V and 5 bases from J; bases unmatched to any gene: 8. CDR3 residues: CASKKTSGSYETQYF. The CDR3 nucleotides are TGTGCCAGCAAAAAGACTAGCGGGAGTTACGAGACCCAGTACTTC.

The chain uses TRBV3-1 (or the pseudogene TRBV3-2) and TRBJ2-4, with 9 nucleotides matching TRBD1. The germline V gene encodes CDR1 LGHDT and CDR2 YNNKEL (reference sequence). This CDR3 contains 15 residues. Trimming removed 4 bases from V and 6 bases from J; junction bases left unmatched: 7. CDR3 sequence (DNA): TGTGCCAGCAGCCCACGAGCGGGACAGGGAAACATTCAGTACTTC. This sequence encodes CASSPRAGQGNIQYF.

The rearrangement uses TRBV30 and TRBJ1-1; D is perhaps TRBD1 (5 bases). The CDR3 is 11 residues long. V was shortened by 1 base and J by 8 bases, with 8 bases between the two germline ends. Germline lookup yields CDR1 GTSNPN and CDR2 SVGIG (reference sequence). CDR3 bases: TGTGCCTGGAGTGCTGACAGCGAAGCTTTCTTT. It translates to CAWSADSEAFF. Full variable domain (remainder filled in from reference TRBV30 and TRBJ1-1): SQTIHQWPATLVQPVGSPLSLECTVEGTSNPNLYWYRQAAGRGLQLLFYSVGIGQISSEVPQNLSASRPQDRQFILSSKKLLLSDSGFYLCAWSADSEAFFGQGTRLTVV.